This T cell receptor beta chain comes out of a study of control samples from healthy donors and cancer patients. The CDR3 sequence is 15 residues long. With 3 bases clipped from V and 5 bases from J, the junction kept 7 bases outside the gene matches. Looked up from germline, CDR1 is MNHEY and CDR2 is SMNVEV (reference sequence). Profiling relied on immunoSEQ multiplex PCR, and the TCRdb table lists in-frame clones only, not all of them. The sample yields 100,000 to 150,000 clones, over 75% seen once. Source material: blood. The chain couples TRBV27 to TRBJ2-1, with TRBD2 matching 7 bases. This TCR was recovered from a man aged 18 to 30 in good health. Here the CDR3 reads CASSFSGPPNNEQFF. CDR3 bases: TGTGCCAGCAGTTTTAGCGGGCCACCTAACAATGAGCAGTTCTTC.